This TCR beta chain was captured by sequencing in a study of T cell repertoires in cytomegalovirus infection (dated by TCRdb to between 2018 and 2020). Regarding the complete study: The peptide stimulations were aimed at well-studied HLA-B-restricted epitopes as well as recently identified HLA-C-restricted CMV epitopes, whose presentation resists viral immunomodulation. Because public TCR beta signatures pointed to carriage of CMV infection together with the matching HLA type, the HLA type of each donor mattered for the analysis. Beyond this particular receptor, the publication reports: Cumulative frequency of public TCR beta family members discriminated carriers of CMV infection plus the relevant HLA type in this cohort and an independent approximately 400-donor cohort. The ex vivo response was dominated by HLA-C-restricted CMV-specific TCR beta clonotypes, and the single most frequent clonotype in two of eight donors was supplied by these HLA-C-restricted clonotypes.

Reading the label with the study, this specimen's treatment or condition is: in vitro stimulation with specific CMV peptide epitopes to enrich CMV-specific T cells. TCRdb records Illumina HiSeq 1500 as the sequencer. The raw public reads went through TCRdb reprocessing: fastp at Q25, MiXCR clone calling, in-frame beta chains kept. Each CDR3 protein gets just one entry, which takes the most common genes and DNA from the rows behind it. The sample table shows roughly 200,000 distinct CDR3 sequences, and approximately 40% are seen once. The ten most abundant clones make up approximately 59% of the sample. About this clonotype itself: Its antigen is currently not known. Base-call qualities are not available, and no considerably larger clone is one nucleotide away.

The sequenced sample was CD8+ T cells from cultured PBMCs, obtained from culture after CMV antigen stimulation. This TCR came from a human donor in good health (CMV status not recorded). Some clones in this sample may be carry-over from other donors' samples.

The nucleotides are TGTGCCAGCAGTCCCAATTCACCCCTCCACTTT. This gives the protein CASSPNSPLHF. The rearranged segments are TRBV2 and TRBJ1-6, with an unclear D gene assignment. The germline V gene supplies CDR1 SNHLY and CDR2 FYNNEI. The junction shows trimming of 5 bases on V and 7 bases on J, plus 3 bases between the germline ends. Including cysteine and phenylalanine, the CDR3 has 11 amino acids. Here the CDR3 DNA is all that survives: 33 bases in frame from base 1.